Below, 10 T cell receptor beta chains from the same sample are listed, as sequenced in a study of T-cell memory formation after mild COVID-19. TCRdb re-derived calls from the 5' RACE reads in MiXCR, one entry per CDR3 protein. Altogether more than 400,000 distinct CDR3 sequences are present, roughly 18% being singletons, with the ten largest covering roughly an eighth. The source material was PBMCs or a T cell subset sorted from them (not recorded which). The receptors were gathered from an adult woman who had mild COVID-19 (a few samples of this study predate the infection). Cell type and time point are not known.

This sequence joins TRBV7-9 and TRBJ2-2; 8 bases are shared with TRBD2. CDR1 and CDR2 from the germline V gene are SEHNR and FQNEAQ (reference sequence). The CDR3 spans 13 residues. The ends lost 11 bases at V and 3 bases at J; junction bases unmatched: 5. CDR3 nucleotides: TGTGCCGCGGGGGGCCCACACACCGGGGAGCTGTTTTTT. As protein: CAAGGPHTGELFF.

This chain's CDR3 is CAAGRTAERQYF. The CDR3 nucleotides are TGTGCCGCCGGAAGGACAGCCGAGCGGCAGTACTTC. The chain is built from TRBV7-9 and TRBJ2-7; possibly TRBD1 for D (6 bases). V was shortened by 11 bases and J by 9 bases, with 20 bases between the two germline ends. This CDR3 is built from 12 residues. Per the germline V gene, CDR1 is SEHNR and CDR2 is FQNEAQ (reference sequence).

This clonotype was picked up a small number of times. The chain has TRBV18 and TRBJ1-5, with a possible D match to TRBD1 (5 bases). Germline V lookup: CDR1 KGHSH, CDR2 LQKENI. The CDR3 sequence is 15 residues long. V was pared by 3 bases and J by 0 bases, with 9 bases between. The CDR3 DNA reads as TGTGCCAGCTCACCCTCGGGGGGTAGCAATCAGCCCCAGCATTTT. Translated, it gives CASSPSGGSNQPQHF.

This clonotype has a count of ten or more. The chain joins TRBV5-1 to TRBJ2-2; TRBD1 aligns across 8 bases. The CDR3 contains 15 residues. Germline CDR1 SGHRS, CDR2 YFSETQ. The trim removed 3 bases at V and 1 base at J, leaving 2 bases unmatched. CDR3 region: CASSSGQGNTGELFF. The CDR3 nucleotides are TGCGCCAGCAGCTCTGGACAGGGGAACACCGGGGAGCTGTTTTTT. Looking up the rest from reference TRBV5-1 and TRBJ2-2 gives the full variable domain: KAGVTQTPRYLIKTRGQQVTLSCSPISGHRSVSWYQQTPGQGLQFLFEYFSETQRNKGNFPGRFSGRQFSNSRSEMNVSTLELGDSALYLCASSSGQGNTGELFFGEGSRLTVL.

This clonotype was seen at least ten times. The CDR3 DNA is TGTGCCAGCAGTTTTCAGGGCGCTGGAAACACCATATATTTT. This sequence encodes CASSFQGAGNTIYF. The rearrangement links TRBV12-3 or TRBV12-4 to TRBJ1-3; TRBD1 is a possible D gene (5 bases). The CDR3 runs to 14 residues. V was pared by 3 bases and J by 2 bases, with 8 bases between.

The chain employs TRBV20-1 and TRBJ1-1; 9 bases are a match to TRBD1. The CDR3 is 13 amino acids. V was clipped by 5 bases and J by 5 bases; unmatched bases: 6. The germline V gene encodes CDR1 DFQATT and CDR2 SNEGSKA (reference sequence). CDR3 loop: CSALGQGRTEAFF. In DNA form, the CDR3 reads TGCAGTGCTCTCGGACAGGGGAGGACTGAAGCTTTCTTT.

The chain joins TRBV20-1 to TRBJ1-5, with D possibly TRBD1 on 6 matching bases. This CDR3 has 16 amino acids. The germline V gene encodes CDR1 DFQATT and CDR2 SNEGSKA (reference sequence). V gave up 3 bases and J gave up 2 bases, with 17 bases separating them. In DNA form, the CDR3 reads TGCAGTGCTAGTGCAGGGGCCACAGGCGGCAATCAGCCCCAGCATTTT. Translation gives CSASAGATGGNQPQHF.

This clonotype was picked up many times. The chain is built from TRBV5-1 and TRBJ1-2; 8 bases are a match to TRBD1. The CDR3 is 14 amino acids. Germline trimming cut 4 bases from V and 0 bases from J; bases unmatched to any gene: 2. Looked up from germline, CDR1 is SGHRS and CDR2 is YFSETQ. CDR3 region: CASSAGQANYGYTF. The CDR3 bases are TGCGCCAGCAGCGCGGGACAGGCTAACTATGGCTACACCTTC.

This clonotype was picked up a small number of times. The J gene is TRBJ2-7, the V gene TRBV9; 14 bases map to TRBD2. The CDR3 extends over 19 amino acids. V was clipped by 4 bases and J by 2 bases; unmatched bases: 14. CDR1 SGDLS and CDR2 YYNGEE come from the germline V gene. CDR3 in amino acids: CASSPGTSGSPGETYEQYF. CDR3 DNA sequence: TGTGCCAGCAGCCCCGGGACTAGCGGGAGTCCGGGGGAAACCTACGAGCAGTACTTC.

This clonotype was observed a handful of times. The chain has TRBV12-3 or TRBV12-4 and TRBJ2-7, with D possibly TRBD1 on 7 matching bases. The CDR3 extends over 13 amino acids. The germline V and J ends were trimmed by 5 bases and 7 bases, with 15 bases remaining between them. In DNA, the CDR3 is TGTGCCAGCAGTCTCCGGACAGGAGGGGAGCAGTACTTC. Encoded protein: CASSLRTGGEQYF.